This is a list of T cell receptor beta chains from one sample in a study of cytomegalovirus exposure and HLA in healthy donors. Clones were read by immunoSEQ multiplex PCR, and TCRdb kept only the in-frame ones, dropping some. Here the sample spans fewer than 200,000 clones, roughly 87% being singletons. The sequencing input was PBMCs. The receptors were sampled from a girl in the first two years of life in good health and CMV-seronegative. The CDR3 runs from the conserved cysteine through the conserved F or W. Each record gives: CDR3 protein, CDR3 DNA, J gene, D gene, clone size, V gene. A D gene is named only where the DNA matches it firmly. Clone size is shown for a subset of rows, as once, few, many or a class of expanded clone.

CASSLDRGEAFF,TGTGCCAGCAGCTTAGATCGGGGGGAAGCTTTCTTT,TRBJ1-1,-,-,TRBV11-2
CASSPDRTSRPHEQYF,TGTGCCAGCTCACCAGATCGGACTAGCCGCCCCCACGAGCAGTACTTC,TRBJ2-7,TRBD2,-,TRBV18
CAIRGAREAFF,TGTGCCATCAGGGGGGCTCGTGAAGCTTTCTTT,TRBJ1-1,-,-,TRBV10-3
CASSLISTDTQYF,TGTGCCAGCAGCTTAATAAGCACAGATACGCAGTATTTT,TRBJ2-3,-,-,TRBV7-3
CASSLAGLAGGGDTQYF,TGCGCCAGCAGCTTGGCCGGCCTAGCGGGAGGCGGGGATACGCAGTATTTT,TRBJ2-3,TRBD2,-,TRBV5-1
CATGGGHYNEQFF,TGTGCCACCGGGGGGGGACATTACAATGAGCAGTTCTTC,TRBJ2-1,-,-,TRBV15
CASSETRKYEQYF,TGTGCCAGCAGTGAAACTAGGAAATACGAGCAGTACTTC,TRBJ2-7,-,-,TRBV6-1
CASRPLAGTDEQFF,TGTGCCAGCAGGCCACTAGCGGGGACGGATGAGCAGTTCTTC,TRBJ2-1,TRBD2,-,TRBV6-5
CASSRNAGLNTEAFF,TGTGCCAGCAGCCGAAACGCAGGCCTGAACACTGAAGCTTTCTTT,TRBJ1-1,-,-,TRBV7-3
CASFKRYNEQFF,TGTGCCAGCTTTAAGAGGTACAATGAGCAGTTCTTC,TRBJ2-1,-,-,TRBV2
CASSQEYGRMNTEAFF,TGCGCCAGCAGCCAAGAATATGGGAGAATGAACACTGAAGCTTTCTTT,TRBJ1-1,-,-,TRBV4-1
CASSPLDRGAYEQYF,TGTGCCAGCAGCCCCCTGGACAGGGGAGCCTACGAGCAGTACTTC,TRBJ2-7,TRBD1,-,TRBV7-3
CASSPVPRQGNQPQHF,TGCGCCAGCAGCCCCGTTCCCCGACAGGGCAATCAGCCCCAGCATTTT,TRBJ1-5,-,-,TRBV5-1
CASSPTENIQYF,TGTGCCAGCAGTCCGACAGAGAACATTCAGTACTTC,TRBJ2-4,-,-,TRBV27
CASSSRNEQFF,TGTGCCAGCAGTTCGCGCAATGAGCAGTTCTTC,TRBJ2-1,-,-,TRBV6-5
CASTSRSAGAIADTQYF,TGTGCCAGCACCTCCCGGTCGGCGGGAGCAATTGCAGATACGCAGTATTTT,TRBJ2-3,TRBD2,-,TRBV4-2
CASSEAEEQPQHF,TGTGCCAGCAGTGAAGCTGAGGAACAGCCCCAGCATTTT,TRBJ1-5,-,-,TRBV6-1
CASSFGAGLDEQFF,TGTGCCAGCAGTTTTGGGGCCGGTCTGGATGAGCAGTTCTTC,TRBJ2-1,-,-,TRBV27
CASSAGGSEQYF,TGTGCCAGCAGCGCGGGGGGGAGCGAGCAGTACTTC,TRBJ2-7,TRBD2,-,TRBV9
CASNLRPSGETQYF,TGTGCCAGCAACTTACGTCCTAGCGGGGAGACCCAGTACTTC,TRBJ2-5,TRBD2,-,TRBV6-5
CASSLEGTVQKTQYF,TGTGCCAGCAGCTTAGAGGGGACAGTTCAGAAGACCCAGTACTTC,TRBJ2-5,TRBD1,once,TRBV7-9
CASRDVRDRGNIQYF,TGTGCCAGCAGGGATGTACGGGACAGGGGAAACATTCAGTACTTC,TRBJ2-4,TRBD1,-,TRBV5-8
CASSLEVGGPPSYNEQFF,TGTGCCAGCAGCTTAGAGGTGGGGGGGCCTCCCTCCTACAATGAGCAGTTCTTC,TRBJ2-1,-,-,TRBV7-2
CASSPLTGGPYEQYF,TGTGCCAGCTCACCATTGACGGGGGGTCCCTACGAGCAGTACTTC,TRBJ2-7,TRBD2,-,TRBV18
CASSSAGGTDTQYF,TGTGCCAGCAGCTCAGCAGGGGGCACAGATACGCAGTATTTT,TRBJ2-3,-,-,TRBV7-2
CASCGRRTDTQYF,TGTGCCAGCTGCGGGAGGCGGACAGATACGCAGTATTTT,TRBJ2-3,-,-,TRBV21-1
CASSQDRDRGHSGEAFF,TGCGCCAGCAGCCAGGACCGGGACAGGGGGCATTCGGGGGAAGCTTTCTTT,TRBJ1-1,TRBD1,-,TRBV4-1
CASSGITGNRETQYF,TGTGCCAGCAGCGGAATAACAGGGAATCGTGAGACCCAGTACTTC,TRBJ2-5,-,-,TRBV7-9
CASSLSSEYNEQFF,TGTGCCAGCAGCTTAAGTTCGGAGTACAATGAGCAGTTCTTC,TRBJ2-1,-,-,TRBV7-3
CASSLEADNYEQYF,TGTGCCAGCAGCTTAGAGGCGGACAACTACGAGCAGTACTTC,TRBJ2-7,-,-,TRBV7-9
CASSQSSSGTGGEKLFF,TGCGCCAGCAGTCAATCGTCGTCCGGGACAGGGGGTGAAAAACTGTTTTTT,TRBJ1-4,TRBD1,once,TRBV23-1
CASSWATGLGDTQYF,TGTGCCAGCAGCTGGGCCACAGGGTTGGGAGATACGCAGTATTTT,TRBJ2-3,-,-,TRBV7-3
CASSARTGGEAFF,TGTGCCAGCAGCGCTCGGACAGGGGGGGAAGCTTTCTTT,TRBJ1-1,TRBD1,-,TRBV7-9
CASSERISGGAPYEQYF,TGTGCCAGCAGTGAACGAATATCTGGGGGGGCCCCCTACGAGCAGTACTTC,TRBJ2-7,-,-,TRBV6-1
CASSLEQGSYNEQFF,TGTGCCAGCAGCTTGGAACAGGGGTCCTACAATGAGCAGTTCTTC,TRBJ2-1,TRBD1,-,TRBV5-6
CASSRDRVYEQYF,TGTGCCAGCAGCCGGGACAGGGTCTACGAGCAGTACTTC,TRBJ2-7,TRBD1,-,TRBV2
CASSLGQTTGQPQHF,TGTGCCAGCAGCTTAGGGCAAACTACAGGGCAGCCCCAGCATTTT,TRBJ1-5,-,-,TRBV7-2
CAWTSILDSPLHF,TGTGCCTGGACATCAATTTTAGATTCACCCCTCCACTTT,TRBJ1-6,-,-,TRBV30
CASSLQGYYEQYF,TGTGCCAGCAGCTTACAGGGCTACTACGAGCAGTACTTC,TRBJ2-7,-,-,TRBV11-2
CASSSSSYEQYF,TGTGCCAGCAGTTCGAGCTCCTACGAGCAGTACTTC,TRBJ2-7,-,-,TRBV5-6
CASSLGRDRASNSNQPQHF,TGTGCCAGCAGCTTGGGCCGGGACAGGGCCTCCAATAGCAATCAGCCCCAGCATTTT,TRBJ1-5,TRBD1,-,TRBV5-6
CAIRRGSEGNTEAFF,TGTGCCATCAGGAGGGGGAGCGAGGGAAACACTGAAGCTTTCTTT,TRBJ1-1,-,-,TRBV10-3
CSSSLQGGYGYTF,TGTTCCAGCAGCCTACAGGGAGGGTATGGCTACACCTTC,TRBJ1-2,-,-,TRBV7-9
CASSRGQGRQETQYF,TGTGCCAGCAGCCGGGGACAGGGTCGGCAAGAGACCCAGTACTTC,TRBJ2-5,TRBD1,once,TRBV6-6
CAISAGVRETQYF,TGTGCCATCAGTGCGGGAGTACGGGAGACCCAGTACTTC,TRBJ2-5,-,-,TRBV10-3
CASSLRSTGELFF,TGCGCCAGCAGCTTAAGGAGCACCGGGGAGCTGTTTTTT,TRBJ2-2,-,-,TRBV5-1
CAWRLASSYEQYF,TGTGCCTGGAGGCTAGCTTCGTCCTACGAGCAGTACTTC,TRBJ2-7,-,-,TRBV30
CASLLETTNEKLFF,TGTGCAAGTCTATTAGAGACTACTAATGAAAAACTGTTTTTT,TRBJ1-4,-,-,TRBV12-2
CSVRQASNEKLFF,TGCAGCGTTCGACAGGCATCTAATGAAAAACTGTTTTTT,TRBJ1-4,-,-,TRBV29-1
CASSPGGGHSYNEQFF,TGTGCCAGCTCACCGGGCGGGGGGCACTCCTACAATGAGCAGTTCTTC,TRBJ2-1,TRBD2,few,TRBV18
CASSLNPPGLFF,TGTGCCAGCAGTCTAAATCCACCAGGGCTGTTCTTC,TRBJ2-1,-,-,TRBV27
CAWTSGSNEQFF,TGTGCCTGGACTAGCGGGAGCAATGAGCAGTTCTTC,TRBJ2-1,TRBD2,few,TRBV30
CASSVTGLAGDETQYF,TGTGCCAGCAGTGTGACCGGACTAGCGGGAGACGAGACCCAGTACTTC,TRBJ2-5,TRBD2,-,TRBV25-1
CATRAWGQDNQPQHF,TGTGCCACCCGCGCATGGGGACAGGACAATCAGCCCCAGCATTTT,TRBJ1-5,TRBD1,-,TRBV7-8